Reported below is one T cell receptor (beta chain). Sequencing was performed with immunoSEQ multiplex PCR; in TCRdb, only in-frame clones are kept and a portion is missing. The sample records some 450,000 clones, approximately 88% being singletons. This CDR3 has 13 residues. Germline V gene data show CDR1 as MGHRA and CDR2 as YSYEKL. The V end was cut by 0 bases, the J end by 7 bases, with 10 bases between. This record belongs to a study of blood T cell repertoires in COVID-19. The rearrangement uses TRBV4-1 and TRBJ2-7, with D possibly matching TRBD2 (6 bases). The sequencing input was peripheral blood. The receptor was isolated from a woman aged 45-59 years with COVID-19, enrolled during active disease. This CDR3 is CASSQDPGREQYF. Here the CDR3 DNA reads TGCGCCAGCAGCCAAGATCCGGGGAGGGAGCAGTACTTC.